The 18 T cell receptor beta chains below come from one sample, sequenced in a study of blood T cell repertoires in COVID-19. Only in-frame clones appear in the TCRdb table, and some are missing; sequencing was by immunoSEQ multiplex PCR. Of under 200,000 clones detected, 65% to 85% appear once; the ten largest clones hold 3.7%. The source material was peripheral blood. The receptors stem from a woman of 80 years or more with acute or convalescent COVID-19.

This chain connects TRBV9 to TRBJ1-1; no firm D call. Germline V lookup: CDR1 SGDLS, CDR2 YYNGEE. CDR3 length: 14 amino acids. V lost 1 base to trimming and J lost 0 bases, with 7 bases between them. CDR3 sequence reads: CASSVSPLNTEAFF. The DNA for the CDR3 is TGTGCCAGCAGCGTATCCCCGTTGAACACTGAAGCTTTCTTT.

The rearrangement links TRBV19 to TRBJ1-5; D is possibly TRBD1 (6 bases). The CDR3 has 13 amino acids. Germline values: CDR1 LNHDA, CDR2 SQIVND (reference sequence). V lost 8 bases and J 2 bases, leaving 10 bases between the germline ends. CDR3 protein: CASQHRGNQPQHF. The CDR3 coding sequence is TGTGCCAGTCAGCACAGGGGCAATCAGCCCCAGCATTTT.

V usage is TRBV5-4 and J usage is TRBJ1-2; a possible D gene is TRBD1 (6 bases). The CDR3 extends over 15 amino acids. From germline, CDR1 is SGHNT and CDR2 YYREEE (reference sequence). The V and J ends lost 0 bases and 2 bases respectively, with 11 bases between them. The CDR3 loop reads CASSLAQGWNYGYTF. CDR3 DNA sequence: TGTGCCAGCAGCTTGGCGCAGGGGTGGAACTATGGCTACACCTTC.

The V and J genes are TRBV4-3 and TRBJ2-6; tentatively, D is TRBD2 (5 bases). Germline V gene data show CDR1 as LGHNA and CDR2 as YSLEER. V was shortened by 2 bases and J by 1 base, with 9 bases between the two germline ends. This CDR3 is 16 amino acids long. The CDR3, as DNA: TGCGCCAGCAGCCAATTGGCGGGTTCTGGGGCCAACGTCCTGACTTTC. As protein: CASSQLAGSGANVLTF.

The chain links TRBV7-2 to TRBJ1-1; 9 bases agree with TRBD1. Per the germline V gene, CDR1 is SGHTA and CDR2 is FQGNSA. The CDR3 covers 17 residues. Trimming at V came to 5 bases and at J to 0 bases, leaving 10 bases not matched to a gene. CDR3 protein: CASSRGTGLRLNTEAFF. DNA for the CDR3: TGTGCCAGCAGCAGAGGGACAGGGCTTCGATTGAACACTGAAGCTTTCTTT.

V gene TRBV20-1 combines with J gene TRBJ1-1; D might be TRBD1 (6 bases). The CDR3 sequence is 15 residues long. Trimming removed 3 bases from V and 4 bases from J, with 18 bases in between. Germline-derived CDR1 and CDR2 are DFQATT and SNEGSKA (reference sequence). CDR3 sequence (DNA): TGCAGTGCTAGTGACCCTGTCAGGGGTGTCACTGAAGCTTTCTTT. It yields the protein CSASDPVRGVTEAFF.

The gene calls are TRBV7-2 and TRBJ2-7, with TRBD2 as a possible D gene (6 bases). The ends were cut back, 7 bases at V and 6 bases at J, with 19 bases in the middle. CDR3 length equals 14 residues. Looked up from germline, CDR1 is SGHTA and CDR2 is FQGNSA. The CDR3, as DNA: TGTGCCAGCACCCCAGACAAGGGGAGGCCCGAGCAGTACTTC. It codes for CASTPDKGRPEQYF.

This clone showed up just a few times. CDR3 sequence: CASSQDQTGYGYTF. Here the CDR3 DNA reads TGTGCCAGCAGCCAAGATCAGACAGGCTATGGCTACACCTTC. The genes are TRBV3-1 (or the pseudogene TRBV3-2) and TRBJ1-2; D may be TRBD1 (6 bases). V was shortened by 0 bases and J by 4 bases, with 9 bases between the two germline ends. This CDR3 spans 14 amino acids. CDR1 LGHDT and CDR2 YNNKEL come from the germline V gene (reference sequence).

The V call is TRBV10-1, the J call TRBJ1-4; tentatively, D is TRBD1 (6 bases). V shed 3 bases and J shed 8 bases, with 16 bases lying between them. This CDR3 region has 15 residues. The germline V gene encodes CDR1 WNHNN and CDR2 SYGVQD (reference sequence). The CDR3 DNA sequence: TGCGCCAGCAGTGAAAATACAGGGCCAGGGGAAAAACTGTTTTTT. Its protein is CASSENTGPGEKLFF.

The rearrangement joins TRBV5-1 to TRBJ1-1; D gene ambiguous. Germline V gene data show CDR1 as SGHRS and CDR2 as YFSETQ. The CDR3 has 11 amino acids. V was pared by 6 bases and J by 2 bases, with 5 bases between. CDR3 residues: CASNTNTEAFF. CDR3 nucleotides: TGCGCCAGCAACACCAACACTGAAGCTTTCTTT.

The chain links TRBV7-2 to TRBJ2-7, with TRBD1 matching over 11 bases. This CDR3 spans 15 amino acids. J was trimmed by 3 bases and V by 5 bases; bases with no gene match: 6. Germline assignment: CDR1 SGHTA and CDR2 FQGNSA. The CDR3 nucleotides are TGTGCCAGCAGCCGGACAGGGGGCGAAGGCTACGAGCAGTACTTC. This sequence encodes CASSRTGGEGYEQYF.

The V call is TRBV11-2, the J call TRBJ1-2; D gene ambiguous. The ends were cut back, 5 bases at V and 5 bases at J, with 15 bases in the middle. Germline V lookup: CDR1 SGHAT, CDR2 FQNNGV. This CDR3 is built from 14 residues. The CDR3 is CASSHSDGVYGYTF. DNA for the CDR3: TGTGCCAGCAGCCATTCCGACGGGGTTTATGGCTACACCTTC.

The chain recombines TRBV6-2 or TRBV6-3 with TRBJ1-5; 9 bases map to TRBD1. The CDR3 is made up of 18 amino acids. Germline V gene lookup returns CDR1 MNHEY and CDR2 SVGEGT. Trimming at V came to 5 bases and at J to 0 bases, leaving 11 bases not matched to a gene. CDR3 in DNA: TGTGCCAGCAGTAACCGGGACAGGGATATCTATAGCAATCAGCCCCAGCATTTT. Amino acid sequence: CASSNRDRDIYSNQPQHF.

The chain employs TRBV19 and TRBJ1-2; 10 nucleotides align to TRBD1. Germline trimming cut 7 bases from V and 5 bases from J; bases unmatched to any gene: 10. Germline assignment: CDR1 LNHDA and CDR2 SQIVND (reference sequence). This CDR3 contains 15 residues. The CDR3 protein is CASNNPTGGMYGYTF. The DNA for the CDR3 is TGTGCCAGTAATAACCCGACAGGGGGCATGTATGGCTACACCTTC.

This sequence joins TRBV7-2 and TRBJ2-4, with D hard to call. This CDR3 is built from 14 residues. Trimming took off 3 bases at V and 0 bases at J, with 6 bases between the two ends. Per the germline V gene, CDR1 is SGHTA and CDR2 is FQGNSA. The CDR3 spells CASSFTVAKNIQYF. Written as DNA, the CDR3 is TGTGCCAGCAGCTTCACAGTAGCCAAAAACATTCAGTACTTC.

The chain couples TRBV6-4 to TRBJ2-3, with D perhaps TRBD2 (5 bases). The germline V gene encodes CDR1 MRHNA and CDR2 SNTAGT. This CDR3 spans 14 amino acids. V was pared by 4 bases and J by 3 bases, with 11 bases between. CDR3 DNA: TGTGCCAGCAGTGTTCGGGGTGGTACAGATACGCAGTATTTT. This codes for CASSVRGGTDTQYF.

The sample holds one count of this clone. The chain is built from TRBV2 and TRBJ1-1; maybe TRBD1 (5 bases). CDR1 is SNHLY, CDR2 FYNNEI, per germline. The CDR3 length is 18 residues. Trimming removed 2 bases at V and 6 bases at J, with 25 bases between. CDR3 amino acids: CASSEFSQLGGTRPEAFF. DNA for the CDR3: TGTGCCAGCAGTGAATTCTCTCAGCTGGGGGGTACGCGACCTGAAGCTTTCTTT.

This chain uses TRBV11-2 with TRBJ1-2, with D possibly matching TRBD1 (5 bases). Germline-derived CDR1 and CDR2 are SGHAT and FQNNGV. This CDR3 contains 15 residues. V was shortened by 5 bases and J by 6 bases, with 19 bases between the two germline ends. The CDR3, as DNA: TGTGCCAGCAGCCTTGCCGGGGACTTGACCAATGGCTACACCTTC. It encodes CASSLAGDLTNGYTF.